The entry that follows covers one T cell receptor beta chain sequence. CDR3 length: 14 amino acids. V was cut by 0 bases and J by 9 bases, with 11 bases left in between. CDR1 and CDR2 (germline): LNHNV, YYDKDF (reference sequence). This sample was included in a study of OX40 agonist ivuxolimab in advanced cancers. Using immunoSEQ multiplex PCR, the repertoire was profiled, and TCRdb retains in-frame clones only, with some absent. This table holds about 39,000 clones, roughly nine tenths found once. The source is an adult with an advanced solid tumor such as melanoma, head and neck, liver or kidney cancer. Here the sequenced sample was CD4+ or CD8+ T cells sorted from blood, taken in a trial of the OX40 agonist ivuxolimab. The chain recombines TRBV15 with TRBJ2-2; D unclear. The CDR3 DNA reads as TGTGCCACCAGCAGAGATGTTGGGCCGCGGGAGCTGTTTTTT. Translated, it gives CATSRDVGPRELFF.